A selection of T cell receptor beta chains follows, all from one sample in a study of cytomegalovirus exposure and HLA in healthy donors. The data were produced by immunoSEQ multiplex PCR, yet TCRdb's version contains in-frame clones alone and is incomplete. The sample has more than 100,000 clones; 80% are singletons. The sample comprised PBMCs. The receptors originated from a man under 40 in good health and CMV-seronegative. The CDR3 runs from the conserved cysteine through the conserved F or W. D genes are given only for firm matches. Expanded clones get a size class; other rows say once, few or many, or leave the size out.

j_call | v_call | clone_size | d_call | cdr3_aa | cdr3_nt
TRBJ1-4 | TRBV4-3 | NA | NA | CASSRIMKGGEKLFF | TGCGCCAGCAGCCGGATTATGAAGGGAGGCGAAAAACTGTTTTTT
TRBJ2-2 | TRBV4-3 | NA | NA | CASSQVGTGSTGELFF | TGCGCCAGCAGCCAAGTCGGAACGGGGAGCACCGGGGAGCTGTTTTTT
TRBJ2-1 | TRBV5-4 | once | TRBD1 | CASSWNRGASEQFF | TGTGCCAGCAGCTGGAACAGGGGAGCGTCTGAGCAGTTCTTC
TRBJ2-1 | TRBV9 | NA | TRBD2 | CASSATRGLAASYNEQFF | TGTGCCAGCAGCGCAACCCGGGGTCTAGCGGCTTCCTACAATGAGCAGTTCTTC
TRBJ2-4 | TRBV14 | NA | TRBD1 | CASSQGWARGQAKNIQYF | TGTGCCAGCAGCCAAGGTTGGGCCAGGGGGCAAGCCAAAAACATTCAGTACTTC
TRBJ2-7 | TRBV7-2 | NA | NA | CASSLRSERSYEQYF | TGTGCCAGCAGCTTAAGGTCCGAGAGGTCCTACGAGCAGTACTTC
TRBJ1-2 | TRBV7-9 | NA | TRBD1 | CASSIGTGSGYTF | TGTGCCAGCAGCATAGGGACAGGGAGCGGCTACACCTTC
TRBJ1-2 | TRBV5-5 | NA | NA | CASSSRGPFNYGYTF | TGTGCCAGCAGCTCTCGTGGCCCATTTAACTATGGCTACACCTTC
TRBJ2-2 | TRBV6-4 | NA | TRBD1 | CAMQGTGGDTGELFF | TGTGCCATGCAGGGGACAGGGGGGGACACCGGGGAGCTGTTTTTT
TRBJ2-7 | TRBV27 | few | TRBD2 | CASTGGGANTGEQYF | TGTGCCAGCACAGGCGGGGGGGCCAATACGGGGGAGCAGTACTTC
TRBJ1-5 | TRBV10-3 | NA | NA | CAISESTTVLSTQHF | TGTGCCATCAGTGAGTCGACTACCGTCTTATCGACCCAGCATTTT
TRBJ2-1 | TRBV7-2 | NA | NA | CASSLTGDISYNEQFF | TGTGCCAGCAGCTTAACGGGGGATATATCCTACAATGAGCAGTTCTTC
TRBJ1-1 | TRBV29-1 | NA | NA | CSVEWGDVNTEAFF | TGCAGCGTTGAATGGGGGGATGTGAACACTGAAGCTTTCTTT
TRBJ2-1 | TRBV10-3 | NA | TRBD2 | CAISPSRTSGGQDEQFF | TGTGCCATCAGCCCCTCAAGGACTAGCGGGGGGCAAGATGAGCAGTTCTTC
TRBJ2-7 | TRBV4-1 | NA | TRBD2 | CASSQVLAAFYEQYF | TGCGCCAGCAGCCAAGTACTAGCGGCCTTCTACGAGCAGTACTTC
TRBJ2-2 | TRBV21-1 | NA | NA | CASSKEGSVEATGGLLLFF | TGTGCCAGCAGCAAAGAAGGATCGGTAGAAGCGACAGGGGGTCTCCTCCTGTTTTTT
TRBJ2-7 | TRBV7-9 | NA | NA | CASSPIIRGKDEQYF | TGTGCCAGCAGCCCCATTATTAGGGGGAAGGACGAGCAGTACTTC
TRBJ2-5 | TRBV27 | NA | NA | CASSLYSRGFQETQYF | TGTGCCAGCAGTTTGTATTCCAGGGGCTTCCAAGAGACCCAGTACTTC